This T cell receptor (beta chain) came from a study of shared T cell receptors in the human thymus. Generated by immunoSEQ multiplex PCR, the TCRdb table keeps only in-frame clones and is missing some. Among 700,000 or so clones listed, 70% to 90% were seen once. V dropped 3 bases and J dropped 5 bases, with 14 bases sitting between them. CDR3 size: 15 residues. From germline, CDR1 is ENHRY and CDR2 SYGVKD. These same data were also listed under a study on human thymus T cells. That paper notes: The source of the thymus tissue was resections taken during corrective heart surgery. An apparent bias in V and J gene usage was seen in thymic and blood repertoires. The related literature has documented a marked overlap of thymic repertoires among unrelated individuals.

V gene TRBV10-3 combines with J gene TRBJ2-1; maybe TRBD1 (7 bases). This sequence was found in a girl under three years old with a congenital heart defect. Sequencing was carried out using thymocytes. The CDR3 reads CAISEIGRGDNEQFF. The CDR3 DNA is TGTGCCATCAGTGAAATAGGCAGGGGGGACAATGAGCAGTTCTTC.